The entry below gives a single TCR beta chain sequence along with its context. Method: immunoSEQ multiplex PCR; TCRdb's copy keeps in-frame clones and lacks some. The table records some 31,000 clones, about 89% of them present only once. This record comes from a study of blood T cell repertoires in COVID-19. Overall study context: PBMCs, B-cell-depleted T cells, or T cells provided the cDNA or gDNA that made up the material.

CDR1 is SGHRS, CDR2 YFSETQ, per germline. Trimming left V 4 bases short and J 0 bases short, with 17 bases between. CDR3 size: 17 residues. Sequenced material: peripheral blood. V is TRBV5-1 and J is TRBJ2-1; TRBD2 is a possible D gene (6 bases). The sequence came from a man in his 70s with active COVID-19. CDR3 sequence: CASSAGGRQSSYNEQFF. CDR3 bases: TGCGCCAGCAGCGCCGGAGGGCGGCAGAGCTCCTACAATGAGCAGTTCTTC.